This T cell receptor beta chain emerged from a study of OX40 agonist ivuxolimab in advanced cancers. About the study: Patients in dose escalation had liver, melanoma, kidney or head and neck cancers.

The protocol was immunoSEQ multiplex PCR, while the TCRdb copy is restricted to in-frame clones and leaves out a portion. The repertoire includes fewer than 100,000 clones, approximately 91% of them detected once, and around 0.34% sits in the top ten. The CDR3 has 12 amino acids. Germline CDR1 SGHRS, CDR2 YFSETQ. The V and J ends lost 5 bases and 6 bases respectively, with 8 bases between them. The source is an adult with an advanced solid tumor such as melanoma, head and neck, liver or kidney cancer. Sequences were derived from CD4+ or CD8+ T cells sorted from blood, sampled in a trial of the OX40 agonist ivuxolimab. J is TRBJ2-2 and V is TRBV5-1, with D hard to call. DNA for the CDR3: TGCGCCAGCAGTTTTGAATCCGGGGAGCTGTTTTTT. Translation: CASSFESGELFF.